The clone carrying this T cell receptor beta chain was detected only a few times. Sequenced by immunoSEQ multiplex PCR; TCRdb stores in-frame clones only, minus some. The sample has some 160,000 clones; roughly 90% are singletons. This sample was taken from a study of control samples from healthy donors and cancer patients. Sequencing was done on a sample of blood. This receptor was identified in a man aged 25-40 years in good health.

The DNA for the CDR3 is TGCGCCAGCAGCCAAGATTGGGGGGTGAATGAAAAACTGTTTTTT. Translated: CASSQDWGVNEKLFF. This chain joins TRBV4-3 and TRBJ1-4, with D perhaps matching TRBD1 (5 bases). The CDR3 sequence is 15 residues long. Germline-derived CDR1 and CDR2 are LGHNA and YSLEER. V was trimmed by 0 bases and J by 5 bases, leaving 10 bases between them.